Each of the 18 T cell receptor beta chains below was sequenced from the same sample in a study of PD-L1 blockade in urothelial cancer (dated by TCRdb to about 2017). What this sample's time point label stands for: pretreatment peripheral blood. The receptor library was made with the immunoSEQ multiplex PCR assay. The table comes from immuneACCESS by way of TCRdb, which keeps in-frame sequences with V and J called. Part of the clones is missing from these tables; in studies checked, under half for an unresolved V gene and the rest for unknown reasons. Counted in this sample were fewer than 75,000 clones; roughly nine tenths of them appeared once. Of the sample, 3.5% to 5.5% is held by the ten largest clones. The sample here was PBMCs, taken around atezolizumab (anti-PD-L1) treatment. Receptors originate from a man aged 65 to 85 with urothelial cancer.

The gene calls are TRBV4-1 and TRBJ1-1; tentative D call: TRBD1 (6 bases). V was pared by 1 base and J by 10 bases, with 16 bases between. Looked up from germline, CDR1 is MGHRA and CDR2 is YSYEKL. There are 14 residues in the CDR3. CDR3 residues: CASSQAGHSAVAFF. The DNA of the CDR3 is TGCGCCAGCAGCCAAGCGGGACATTCAGCCGTAGCTTTCTTT.

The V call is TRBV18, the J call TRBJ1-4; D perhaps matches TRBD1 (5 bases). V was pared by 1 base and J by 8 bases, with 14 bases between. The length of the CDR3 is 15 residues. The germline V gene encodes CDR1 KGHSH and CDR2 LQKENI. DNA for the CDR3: TGTGCCAGCTCACCACTACACCAGGGAAGCGAAAAACTGTTTTTT. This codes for CASSPLHQGSEKLFF.

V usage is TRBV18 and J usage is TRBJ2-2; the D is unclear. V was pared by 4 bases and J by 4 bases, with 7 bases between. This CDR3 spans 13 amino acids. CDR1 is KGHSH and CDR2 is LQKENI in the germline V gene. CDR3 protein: CASSLDSTGELFF. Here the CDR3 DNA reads TGTGCCAGCTCACTAGACTCCACCGGGGAGCTGTTTTTT.

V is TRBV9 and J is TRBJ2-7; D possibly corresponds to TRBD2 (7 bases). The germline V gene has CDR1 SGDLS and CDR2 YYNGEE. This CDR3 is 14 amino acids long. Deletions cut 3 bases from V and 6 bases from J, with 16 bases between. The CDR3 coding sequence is TGTGCCAGCAGCGCCCTGGGGGAGGGGGGCGAGCAGTACTTC. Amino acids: CASSALGEGGEQYF. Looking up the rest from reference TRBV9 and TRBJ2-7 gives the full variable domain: DSGVTQTPKHLITATGQRVTLRCSPRSGDLSVYWYQQSLDQGLQFLIQYYNGEERAKGNILERFSAQQFPDLHSELNLSSLELGDSALYFCASSALGEGGEQYFGPGTRLTVT.

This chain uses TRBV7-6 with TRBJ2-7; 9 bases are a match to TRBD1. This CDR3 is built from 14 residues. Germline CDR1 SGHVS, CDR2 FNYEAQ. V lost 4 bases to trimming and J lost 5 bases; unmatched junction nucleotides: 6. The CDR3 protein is CASSWDGTGNEQYF. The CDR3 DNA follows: TGTGCCAGCAGCTGGGACGGGACAGGGAACGAGCAGTACTTC.

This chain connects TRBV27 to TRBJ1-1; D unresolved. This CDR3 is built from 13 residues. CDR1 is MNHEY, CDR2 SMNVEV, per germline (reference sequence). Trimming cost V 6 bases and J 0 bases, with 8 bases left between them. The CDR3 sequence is CASRDNLNTEAFF. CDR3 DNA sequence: TGTGCCAGCAGAGACAACCTGAACACTGAAGCTTTCTTT.

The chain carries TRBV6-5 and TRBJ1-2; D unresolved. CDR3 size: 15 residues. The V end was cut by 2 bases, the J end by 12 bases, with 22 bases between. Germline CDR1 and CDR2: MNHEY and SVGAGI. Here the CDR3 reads CASSYTSSGSKVHTF. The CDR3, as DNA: TGTGCCAGCAGTTACACTTCTTCCGGGTCCAAAGTTCACACCTTC.

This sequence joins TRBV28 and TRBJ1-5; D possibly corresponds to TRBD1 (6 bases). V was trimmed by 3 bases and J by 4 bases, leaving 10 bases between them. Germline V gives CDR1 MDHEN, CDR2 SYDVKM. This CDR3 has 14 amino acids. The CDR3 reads CASSFGRGNQPQHF. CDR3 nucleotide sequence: TGTGCCAGCAGTTTTGGGAGGGGGAATCAGCCCCAGCATTTT.

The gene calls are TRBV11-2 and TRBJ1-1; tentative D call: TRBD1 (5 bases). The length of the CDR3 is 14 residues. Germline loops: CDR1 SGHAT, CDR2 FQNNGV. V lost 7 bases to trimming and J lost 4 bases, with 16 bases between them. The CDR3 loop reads CASTYEAGITEAFF. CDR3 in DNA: TGTGCCAGCACCTACGAGGCAGGGATCACTGAAGCTTTCTTT.

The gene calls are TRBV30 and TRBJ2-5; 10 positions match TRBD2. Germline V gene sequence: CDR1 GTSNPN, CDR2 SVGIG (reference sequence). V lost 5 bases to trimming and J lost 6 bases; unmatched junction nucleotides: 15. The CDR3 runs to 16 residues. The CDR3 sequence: CAWERAGGGREKTQYF. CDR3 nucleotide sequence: TGTGCCTGGGAAAGAGCGGGAGGGGGTCGGGAAAAGACCCAGTACTTC. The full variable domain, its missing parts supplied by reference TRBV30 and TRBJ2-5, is SQTIHQWPATLVQPVGSPLSLECTVEGTSNPNLYWYRQAAGRGLQLLFYSVGIGQISSEVPQNLSASRPQDRQFILSSKKLLLSDSGFYLCAWERAGGGREKTQYFGPGTRLLVL.

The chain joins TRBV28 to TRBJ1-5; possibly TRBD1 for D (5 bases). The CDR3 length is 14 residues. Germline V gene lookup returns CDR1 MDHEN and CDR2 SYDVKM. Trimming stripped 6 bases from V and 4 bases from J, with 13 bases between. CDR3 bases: TGTGCCAGCAGCCGCATGACAGAGAATCAGCCCCAGCATTTT. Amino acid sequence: CASSRMTENQPQHF.

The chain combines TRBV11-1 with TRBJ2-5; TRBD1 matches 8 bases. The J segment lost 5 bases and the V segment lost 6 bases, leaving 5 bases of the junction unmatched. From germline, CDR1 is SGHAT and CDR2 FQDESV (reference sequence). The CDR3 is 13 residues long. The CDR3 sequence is CASSRQGWETQYF. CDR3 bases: TGTGCCAGCAGTCGACAGGGGTGGGAGACCCAGTACTTC.

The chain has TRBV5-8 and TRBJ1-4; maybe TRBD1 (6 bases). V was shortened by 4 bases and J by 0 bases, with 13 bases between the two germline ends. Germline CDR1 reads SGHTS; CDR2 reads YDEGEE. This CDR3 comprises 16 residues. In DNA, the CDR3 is TGTGCCAGCAGCCTCCACGGGACAACAACTAATGAAAAACTGTTTTTT. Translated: CASSLHGTTTNEKLFF.

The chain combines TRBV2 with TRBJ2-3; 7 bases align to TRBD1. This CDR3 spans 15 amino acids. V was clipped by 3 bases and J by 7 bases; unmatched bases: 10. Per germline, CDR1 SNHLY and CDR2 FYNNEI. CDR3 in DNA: TGTGCCAGCAGTGATACAGGGGCCCCGGCAAATACGCAGTATTTT. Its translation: CASSDTGAPANTQYF.

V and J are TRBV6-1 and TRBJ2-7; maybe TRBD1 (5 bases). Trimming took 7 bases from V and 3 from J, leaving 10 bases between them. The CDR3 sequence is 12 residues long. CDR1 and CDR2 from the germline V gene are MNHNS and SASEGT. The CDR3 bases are TGTGCCAGCAATTTAGGGGTCTACGAGCAGTACTTC. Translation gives CASNLGVYEQYF.

Written as DNA, the CDR3 is TGTGCCTGGAACCCGGGAGCCTACAATGAGCAGTTCTTC. Translation: CAWNPGAYNEQFF. J is TRBJ2-1 and V is TRBV30, with D tentatively TRBD2 (6 bases). Trimming pared 4 bases from V and 2 bases from J, leaving 9 bases between. Per germline, CDR1 GTSNPN and CDR2 SVGIG (reference sequence). The CDR3 covers 13 residues.

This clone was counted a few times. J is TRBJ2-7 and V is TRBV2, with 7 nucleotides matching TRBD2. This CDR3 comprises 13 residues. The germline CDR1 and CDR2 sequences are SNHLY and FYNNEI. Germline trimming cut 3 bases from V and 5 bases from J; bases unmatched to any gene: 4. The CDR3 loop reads CASSDGTNNEQYF. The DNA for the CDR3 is TGTGCCAGCAGTGACGGGACTAACAACGAGCAGTACTTC.

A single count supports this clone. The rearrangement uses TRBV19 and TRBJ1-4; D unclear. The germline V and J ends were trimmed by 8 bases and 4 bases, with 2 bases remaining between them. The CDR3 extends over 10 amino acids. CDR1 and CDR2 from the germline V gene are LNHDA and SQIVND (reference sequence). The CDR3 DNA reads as TGTGCCAGTTATAATGAAAAACTGTTTTTT. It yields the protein CASYNEKLFF.